Listed here is a single T cell receptor beta chain. This sample was included in a study of control samples from healthy donors and cancer patients. The assay was immunoSEQ multiplex PCR, and TCRdb's table has in-frame clones only and misses some. The data contain around 230,000 clones, around 94% of them singletons. The V gene's germline CDR1 is KGHSH and CDR2 LQKENI. V dropped 3 bases and J dropped 3 bases, with 20 bases sitting between them. The CDR3 covers 17 residues. Sequenced sample: blood. The source of this sequence is a man aged 45-65 years in good health. The chain employs TRBV18 and TRBJ1-2; D is possibly TRBD1 (6 bases). The CDR3 reads CASSPAAGAGADYGYTF. The CDR3, as DNA: TGTGCCAGCTCACCTGCGGCGGGGGCTGGCGCGGACTATGGCTACACCTTC.